This T cell receptor (beta chain) was obtained from a study of blood T cells in healthy people across ages. Then a second PCR, running roughly 7 to 11 cycles, was carried out with a sample-barcoded 5' primer and a J-beta primer mix. The template-switch adaptor was a 5' adaptor with 12 random nucleotides. It tagged each cDNA molecule. One entry per CDR3 protein results from TCRdb running MiXCR on the 5' RACE reads. The table lists 630,000 or so distinct CDR3 sequences, about 34% of them singletons, with approximately 15% in the top ten. The authors isolated at least 6 million PBMCs per sample. With each sample, at least 5 micrograms of total RNA were extracted. On this clonotype: Antigen: not known.

There are 14 residues in the CDR3. In germline, CDR1 is SGDLS, CDR2 YYNGEE. V lost 0 bases and J lost 10, with 16 bases in between. The study's findings and limits: Measured against age, TCR beta diversity per million T cells decreased in a roughly linear manner.

The sequence derives from a woman of 80 years or more in good health. The rearrangement uses TRBV9 and TRBJ1-1; possible D gene TRBD1, 5 bases. The sample taken for sequencing was blood. The CDR3 DNA reads TGTGCCAGCAGCGTAGCTACCGGGGCAGGAGCAGCTTTCTTT. Amino acids: CASSVATGAGAAFF.